This TCR beta chain was recorded in a study of CD8+ T cells in alopecia areata. Study details: Treatment comprised oral tofacitinib, 5 to 10 mg twice daily, in treated patients.

Points from the study as a whole: For lesional scalp, especially alopecia totalis/universalis, clonality was higher than in normal scalp.

The CDR3 is made up of 11 amino acids. Trimming shortened V by 9 bases and J by 1 base, and 6 bases separated the two germline ends. Reverse transcribed after extraction, RNA yielded cDNA as the sequencing template. The repertoire was sequenced with immunoSEQ multiplex PCR; TCRdb's copy has only in-frame clones and lacks some. The table lists 130,000 or so clones, about 46% of them singletons, with 18% in the top ten. In regard to this clone: Its antigen is undetermined.

The specimen comprised CD8+ T cells sorted from blood, sampled at week 0. The receptor's source is a human donor with alopecia areata. V is TRBV23-1 and J is TRBJ1-1, with D uncertain. TRBV23-1 is assigned to the ORF class and has an uncertain function. In DNA, the CDR3 is TGCGCCAGATCGGGGAACACTGAAGCTTTCTTT. As protein: CARSGNTEAFF.